This entry features one T cell receptor (beta chain) sequence. The germline gene is not matched at one end of the junction; a read error may be the cause. Template switching, a step in the protocol, added a universal primer site, and cDNA carried unique molecular identifiers. TCRdb re-called the 5' RACE reads with MiXCR, one entry per CDR3 protein. The table lists about 1.7 million distinct CDR3 sequences, about 32% of them singletons. This sample is part of a study of identical twins. Only healthy Caucasians were included as donors. Per the germline V gene, CDR1 is KGHSH and CDR2 is LQKENI. The CDR3 covers 13 residues.

The source is a newborn girl in good health. The chain recombines TRBV18 with TRBJ2-3; perhaps TRBD2 as D (5 bases). Material for sequencing was cord blood. In DNA form, the CDR3 reads TGTGCCAGCTCACCCCCTAGCACAGATATGCAGTATTTT. Its translation: CASSPPSTDMQYF. Complete variable domain (other parts from reference TRBV18 and TRBJ2-3): NAGVMQNPRHLVRRRGQEARLRCSPMKGHSHVYWYRQLPEEGLKFMVYLQKENIIDESGMPKERFSAEFPKEGPSILRIQQVVRGDSAAYFCASSPPSTDMQYFGPGTRLTVL.